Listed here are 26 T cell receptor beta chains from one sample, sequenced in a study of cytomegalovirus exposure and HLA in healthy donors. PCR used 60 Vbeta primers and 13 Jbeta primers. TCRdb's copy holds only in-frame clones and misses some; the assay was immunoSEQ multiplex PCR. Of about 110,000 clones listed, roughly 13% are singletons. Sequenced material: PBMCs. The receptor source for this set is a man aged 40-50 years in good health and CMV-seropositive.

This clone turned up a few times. The CDR3 DNA reads TGTGCCAGCAGCCGCCTGGGGCAGAGCAAAAACATTCAGTACTTC. Its protein product is CASSRLGQSKNIQYF. The gene calls are TRBV14 and TRBJ2-4, with a tentative D call TRBD1 (5 bases). This CDR3 comprises 15 residues. Germline lookup yields CDR1 SGHDN and CDR2 FVKESK. Trimming stripped 4 bases from V and 3 bases from J, with 13 bases between.

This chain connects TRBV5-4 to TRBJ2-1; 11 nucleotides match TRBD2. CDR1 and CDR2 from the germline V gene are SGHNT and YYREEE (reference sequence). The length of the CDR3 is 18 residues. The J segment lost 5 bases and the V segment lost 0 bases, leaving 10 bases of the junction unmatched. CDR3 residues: CASSLDASGRPRDNEQFF. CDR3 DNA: TGTGCCAGCAGCTTGGATGCTAGCGGGAGGCCCCGAGACAATGAGCAGTTCTTC.

The chain's CDR3 is CASSLSFSGTPSGANVLTF. The CDR3, as DNA: TGCGCCAGCAGCTTGAGCTTTTCAGGGACACCCTCTGGGGCCAACGTCCTGACTTTC. J is TRBJ2-6 and V is TRBV5-1, with D possibly matching TRBD1 (6 bases). The ends were cut back, 1 base at V and 0 bases at J, with 17 bases in the middle. CDR3 length equals 19 residues. Germline V gives CDR1 SGHRS, CDR2 YFSETQ.

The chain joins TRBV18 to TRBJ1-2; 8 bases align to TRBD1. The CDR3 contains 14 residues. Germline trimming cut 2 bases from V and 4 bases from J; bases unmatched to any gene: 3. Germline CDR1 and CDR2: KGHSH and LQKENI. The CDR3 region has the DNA TGTGCCAGCTCACCAGGGGACAGGATCTATGGCTACACCTTC. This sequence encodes CASSPGDRIYGYTF.

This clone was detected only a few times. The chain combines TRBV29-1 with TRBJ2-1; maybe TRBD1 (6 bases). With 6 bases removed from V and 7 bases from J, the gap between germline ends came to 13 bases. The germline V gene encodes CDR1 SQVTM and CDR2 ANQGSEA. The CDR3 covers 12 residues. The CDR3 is CSVSFQGNEQFF. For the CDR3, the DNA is TGCAGCGTCAGCTTCCAGGGGAATGAGCAGTTCTTC.

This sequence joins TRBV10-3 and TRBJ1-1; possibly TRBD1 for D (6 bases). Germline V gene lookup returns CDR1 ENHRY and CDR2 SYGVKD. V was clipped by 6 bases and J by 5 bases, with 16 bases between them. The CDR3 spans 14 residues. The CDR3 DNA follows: TGTGCCATCAGCCGGGACAAGGGTAGGACTGAAGCTTTCTTT. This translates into CAISRDKGRTEAFF.

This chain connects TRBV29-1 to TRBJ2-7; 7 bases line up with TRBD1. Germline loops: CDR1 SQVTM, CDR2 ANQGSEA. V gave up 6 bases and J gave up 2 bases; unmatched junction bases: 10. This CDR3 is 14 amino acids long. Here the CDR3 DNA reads TGCAGCGTCGCTGCACAGGGGAGAACCTACGAGCAGTACTTC. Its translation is CSVAAQGRTYEQYF.

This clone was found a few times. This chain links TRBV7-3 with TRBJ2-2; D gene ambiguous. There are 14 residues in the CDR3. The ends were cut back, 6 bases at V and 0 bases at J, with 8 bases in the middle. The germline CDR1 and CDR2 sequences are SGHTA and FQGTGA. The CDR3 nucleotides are TGTGCCAGCAGGAATATAGCGAACACCGGGGAGCTGTTTTTT. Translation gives CASRNIANTGELFF. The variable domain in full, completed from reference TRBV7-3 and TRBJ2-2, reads GAGVSQTPSNKVTEKGKYVELRCDPISGHTALYWYRQSLGQGPEFLIYFQGTGAADDSGLPNDRFFAVRPEGSVSTLKIQRTERGDSAVYLCASRNIANTGELFFGEGSRLTVL.

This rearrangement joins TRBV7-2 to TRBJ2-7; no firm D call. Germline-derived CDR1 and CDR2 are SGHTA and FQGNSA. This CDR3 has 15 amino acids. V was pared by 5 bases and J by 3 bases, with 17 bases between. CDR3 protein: CASSLTGGNHYEQYF. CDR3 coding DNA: TGTGCCAGCAGCCTCACCGGCGGAAATCACTACGAGCAGTACTTC.

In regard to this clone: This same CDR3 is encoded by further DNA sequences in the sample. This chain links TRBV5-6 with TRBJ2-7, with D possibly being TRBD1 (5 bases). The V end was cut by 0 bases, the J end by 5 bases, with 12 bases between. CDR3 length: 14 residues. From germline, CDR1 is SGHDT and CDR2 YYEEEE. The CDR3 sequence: CASSLVSKGHEQYF. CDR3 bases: TGTGCCAGCAGCTTGGTGTCCAAGGGGCACGAGCAGTACTTC.

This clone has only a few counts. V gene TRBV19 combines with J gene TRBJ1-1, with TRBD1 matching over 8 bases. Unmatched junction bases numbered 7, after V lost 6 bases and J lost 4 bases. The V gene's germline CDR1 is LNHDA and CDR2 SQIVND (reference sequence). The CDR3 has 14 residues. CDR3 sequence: CASRVTGDGTEAFF. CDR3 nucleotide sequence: TGTGCCAGTAGGGTGACAGGGGATGGCACTGAAGCTTTCTTT. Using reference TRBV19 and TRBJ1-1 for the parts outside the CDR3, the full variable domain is DGGITQSPKYLFRKEGQNVTLSCEQNLNHDAMYWYRQDPGQGLRLIYYSQIVNDFQKGDIAEGYSVSREKKESFPLTVTSAQKNPTAFYLCASRVTGDGTEAFFGQGTRLTVV.

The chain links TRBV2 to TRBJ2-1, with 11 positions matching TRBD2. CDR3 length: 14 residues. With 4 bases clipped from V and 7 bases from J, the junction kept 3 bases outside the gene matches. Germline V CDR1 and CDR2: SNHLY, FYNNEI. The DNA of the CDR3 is TGTGCCAGCAGTGGAAGACTAGCGGGAAATGAGCAGTTCTTC. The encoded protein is CASSGRLAGNEQFF.

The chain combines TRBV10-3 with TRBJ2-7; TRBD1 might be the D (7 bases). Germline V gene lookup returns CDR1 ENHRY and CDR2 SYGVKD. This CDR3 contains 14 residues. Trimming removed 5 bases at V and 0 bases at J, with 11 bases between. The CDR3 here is CAISSGGSSYEQYF. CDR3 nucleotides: TGTGCCATCAGTTCAGGGGGGTCCTCCTACGAGCAGTACTTC.

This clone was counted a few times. DNA for the CDR3: TGTGCCAGCACCTTTAGCGGGGGCGGTTACAATGAGCAGTTCTTC. Translating gives CASTFSGGGYNEQFF. The chain couples TRBV6-1 to TRBJ2-1; 9 bases match TRBD2. The ends lost 7 bases at V and 4 bases at J; junction bases unmatched: 8. The V gene's germline CDR1 is MNHNS and CDR2 SASEGT. This CDR3 comprises 15 residues.

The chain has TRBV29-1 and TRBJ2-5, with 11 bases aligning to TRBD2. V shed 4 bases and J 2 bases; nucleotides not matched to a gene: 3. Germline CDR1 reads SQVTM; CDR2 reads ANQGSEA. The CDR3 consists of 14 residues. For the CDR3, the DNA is TGCAGCGTTGGGCTAGCGGGAGGACAAGAGACCCAGTACTTC. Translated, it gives CSVGLAGGQETQYF.

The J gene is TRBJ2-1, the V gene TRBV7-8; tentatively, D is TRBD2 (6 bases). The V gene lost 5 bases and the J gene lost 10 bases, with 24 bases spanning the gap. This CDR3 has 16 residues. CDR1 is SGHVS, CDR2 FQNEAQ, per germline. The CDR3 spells CASSLMGGSSGDEQFF. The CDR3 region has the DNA TGTGCCAGCAGCCTAATGGGGGGATCAAGTGGAGACGAGCAGTTCTTC.

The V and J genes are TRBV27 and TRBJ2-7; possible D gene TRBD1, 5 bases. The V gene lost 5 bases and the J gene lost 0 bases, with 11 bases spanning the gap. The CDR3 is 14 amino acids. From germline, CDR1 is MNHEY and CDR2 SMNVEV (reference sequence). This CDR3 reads CASSPQVLSYEQYF. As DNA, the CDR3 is TGTGCCAGCAGTCCACAGGTACTCTCCTACGAGCAGTACTTC.

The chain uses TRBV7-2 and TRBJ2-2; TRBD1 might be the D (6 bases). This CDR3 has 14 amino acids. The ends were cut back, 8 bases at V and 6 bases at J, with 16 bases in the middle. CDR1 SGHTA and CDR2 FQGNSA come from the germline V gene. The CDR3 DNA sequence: TGTGCCAGCCGTGTATACCAGGGGTCCGGGGAGCTGTTTTTT. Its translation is CASRVYQGSGELFF. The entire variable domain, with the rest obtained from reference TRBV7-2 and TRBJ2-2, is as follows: GAGVSQSPSNKVTEKGKDVELRCDPISGHTALYWYRQSLGQGLEFLIYFQGNSAPDKSGLPSDRFSAERTGGSVSTLTIQRTQQEDSAVYLCASRVYQGSGELFFGEGSRLTVL.

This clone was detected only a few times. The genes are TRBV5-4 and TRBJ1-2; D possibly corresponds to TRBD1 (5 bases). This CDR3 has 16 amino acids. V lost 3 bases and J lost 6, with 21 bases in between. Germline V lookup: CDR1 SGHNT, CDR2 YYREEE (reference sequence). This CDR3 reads CASSSLRPQARDGYTF. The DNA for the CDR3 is TGTGCCAGCAGCTCGCTACGCCCTCAGGCCAGGGATGGCTACACCTTC. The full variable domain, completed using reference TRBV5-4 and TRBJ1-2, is ETGVTQSPTHLIKTRGQQVTLRCSSQSGHNTVSWYQQALGQGPQFIFQYYREEENGRGNFPPRFSGLQFPNYSSELNVNALELDDSALYLCASSSLRPQARDGYTFGSGTRLTVV.

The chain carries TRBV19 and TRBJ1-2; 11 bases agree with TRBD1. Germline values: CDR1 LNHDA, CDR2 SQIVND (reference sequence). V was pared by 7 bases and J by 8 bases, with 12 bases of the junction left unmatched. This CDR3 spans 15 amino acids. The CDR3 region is CASIPNGQGARGYTF. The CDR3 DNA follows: TGTGCCAGTATTCCGAATGGACAGGGGGCGAGGGGCTACACCTTC.

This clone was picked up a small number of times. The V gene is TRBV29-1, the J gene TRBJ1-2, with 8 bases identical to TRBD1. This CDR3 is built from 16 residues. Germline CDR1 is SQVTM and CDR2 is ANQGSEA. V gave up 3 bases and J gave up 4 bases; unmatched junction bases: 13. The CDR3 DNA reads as TGCAGCGTTGATGACCCGGAGACAGGGGCTAGCTATGGCTACACCTTC. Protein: CSVDDPETGASYGYTF. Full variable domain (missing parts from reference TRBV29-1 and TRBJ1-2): SAVISQKPSRDICQRGTSLTIQCQVDSQVTMMFWYRQQPGQSLTLIATANQGSEATYESGFVIDKFPISRPNLTFSTLTVSNMSPEDSSIYLCSVDDPETGASYGYTFGSGTRLTVV.

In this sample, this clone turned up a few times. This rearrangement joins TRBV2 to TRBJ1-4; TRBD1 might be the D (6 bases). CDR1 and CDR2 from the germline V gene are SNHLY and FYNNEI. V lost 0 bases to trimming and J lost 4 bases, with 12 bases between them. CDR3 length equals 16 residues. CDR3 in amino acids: CASSEAPAGDNEKLFF. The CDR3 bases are TGTGCCAGCAGTGAAGCGCCGGCAGGGGATAATGAAAAACTGTTTTTT.

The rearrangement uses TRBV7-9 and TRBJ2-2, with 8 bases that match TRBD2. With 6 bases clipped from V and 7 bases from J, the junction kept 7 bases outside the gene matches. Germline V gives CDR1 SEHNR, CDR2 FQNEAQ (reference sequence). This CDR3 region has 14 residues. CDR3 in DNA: TGTGCCAGCAGATTGGGACTAGAAGGCGGGGAGCTGTTTTTT. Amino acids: CASRLGLEGGELFF. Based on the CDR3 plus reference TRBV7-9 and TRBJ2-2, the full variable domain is DTGVSQNPRHKITKRGQNVTFRCDPISEHNRLYWYRQTLGQGPEFLTYFQNEAQLEKSRLLSDRFSAERPKGSFSTLEIQRTEQGDSAMYLCASRLGLEGGELFFGEGSRLTVL.

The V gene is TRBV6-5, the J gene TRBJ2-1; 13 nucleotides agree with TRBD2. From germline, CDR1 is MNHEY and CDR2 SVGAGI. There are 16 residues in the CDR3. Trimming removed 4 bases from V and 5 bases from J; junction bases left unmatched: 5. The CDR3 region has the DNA TGTGCCAGCAGTTTAGCCGGGACTAGCGGGAACAATGAGCAGTTCTTC. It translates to CASSLAGTSGNNEQFF.

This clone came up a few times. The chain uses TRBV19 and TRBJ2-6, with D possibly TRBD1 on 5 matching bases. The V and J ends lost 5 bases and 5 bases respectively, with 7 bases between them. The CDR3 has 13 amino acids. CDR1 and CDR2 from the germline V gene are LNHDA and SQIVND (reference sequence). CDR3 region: CASSDRRANVLTF. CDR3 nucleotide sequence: TGTGCCAGTAGTGACAGAAGGGCCAACGTCCTGACTTTC.

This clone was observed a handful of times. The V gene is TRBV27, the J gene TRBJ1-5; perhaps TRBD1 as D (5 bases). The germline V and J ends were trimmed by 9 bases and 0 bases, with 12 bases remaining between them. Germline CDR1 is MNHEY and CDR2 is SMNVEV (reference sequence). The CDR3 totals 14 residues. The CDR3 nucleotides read TGTGCCAGTTGGGGCCGGTATAGCAATCAGCCCCAGCATTTT. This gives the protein CASWGRYSNQPQHF.